The following is a TCR beta chain sequence with its context. The method was immunoSEQ multiplex PCR; TCRdb's version includes in-frame clones alone and lacks a portion of them. The repertoire consists of more than 200,000 clones, with 88% occurring once and the leading ten covering less than 2%. These data come from a study of blood T cell repertoires in COVID-19. J gave up 0 bases and V 0 bases, and 3 bases lay outside the gene matches. The CDR3 has 17 residues. Looked up from germline, CDR1 is KGHSH and CDR2 is LQKENI. The TCR sequence derives from a man between 65 and 85 years old with acute or convalescent COVID-19. Material for sequencing was peripheral blood. The J gene is TRBJ1-3, the V gene TRBV18; TRBD1 matches at 9 bases. CDR3 nucleotide sequence: TGTGCCAGCTCACCACCAGGACAGGGGCACTCTGGAAACACCATATATTTT. This gives the protein CASSPPGQGHSGNTIYF.